The sample holds many counts of the clone carrying this T cell receptor (beta chain). TCRdb re-analysed the PCR reads in MiXCR, keeping a single row per CDR3 protein. Among about 640,000 distinct CDR3 sequences listed, about 20% were seen once. This sample is drawn from a study of molecular identifiers for immune sequencing clone quantification. V lost 6 bases and J 0 bases, leaving 16 bases between the germline ends. From germline, CDR1 is MNHEY and CDR2 SVGEGT. This CDR3 comprises 16 residues. The sample consisted of naive CD8+ T cells from blood, with Jurkat cell RNA spiked in. Subset of the sample: FACS-sorted CD8+CD4-CCR7+CD45RA+ naive T cells. The source is a human donor in good health. Some libraries in this study had Jurkat cell RNA spiked in. This chain links TRBV6-2 or TRBV6-3 with TRBJ2-3; tentatively, D is TRBD2 (5 bases). CDR3 DNA sequence: TGTGCCAGCAGCCGCCTAAGGACTTCTAGCACAGATACGCAGTATTTT. It is translated as CASSRLRTSSTDTQYF.